This T cell receptor beta chain is drawn from a study of blood T cell repertoires in COVID-19. Turning to the study itself: Samples of COVID-19 (acute and convalescent) were obtained from the United States, Italy and Spain. T cells, B-cell-depleted T cells, or PBMCs provided the cDNA or gDNA that served as material.

Source study methods: Amplification with reference gene primers provided the estimates of nucleated cell counts. Clones were sequenced by immunoSEQ multiplex PCR, and TCRdb holds only the in-frame ones, with some missing. V and J calls and clone size come straight from that table; D and trimming were deduced from the DNA. The sample holds approximately 350,000 clones, around nine tenths seen once. Germline V gene data show CDR1 as SGHRS and CDR2 as YFSETQ. V was pared by 2 bases and J by 0 bases, with 6 bases between. This CDR3 has 14 amino acids. The receptor's source is a woman aged 18 to 35 who had recovered from COVID-19. The source material was peripheral blood. The chain carries TRBV5-1 and TRBJ2-4; no clear D gene. The CDR3 protein is CASSFGGAKNIQYF. For the CDR3, the DNA is TGCGCCAGCAGCTTCGGCGGAGCCAAAAACATTCAGTACTTC.